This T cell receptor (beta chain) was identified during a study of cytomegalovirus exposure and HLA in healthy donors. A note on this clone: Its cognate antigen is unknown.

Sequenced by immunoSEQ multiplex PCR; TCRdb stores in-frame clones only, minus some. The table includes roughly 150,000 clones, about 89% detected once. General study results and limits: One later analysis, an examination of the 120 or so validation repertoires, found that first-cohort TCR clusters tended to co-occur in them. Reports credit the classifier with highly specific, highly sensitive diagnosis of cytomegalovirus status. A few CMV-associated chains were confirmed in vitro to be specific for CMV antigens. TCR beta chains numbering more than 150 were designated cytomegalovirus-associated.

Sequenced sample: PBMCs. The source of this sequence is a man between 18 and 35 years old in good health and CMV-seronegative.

In nucleotides, the CDR3 is TGCGCCAGCAGCCAAGACCCCCCCGGCGCGCTAGGTGAAAAACTGTTTTTT. Its translation is CASSQDPPGALGEKLFF. The V gene is TRBV4-1, the J gene TRBJ1-4; no clear D gene. The V gene lost 0 bases and the J gene lost 7 bases, with 18 bases spanning the gap. Germline CDR1 MGHRA, CDR2 YSYEKL. This CDR3 is built from 17 residues.